The clone carrying this T cell receptor (beta chain) was seen ten or more times. Its antigen is still unknown. Trimming took off 6 bases at V and 2 bases at J, with 15 bases between the two ends. Germline V gene sequence: CDR1 MNHEY, CDR2 SMNVEV (reference sequence). The CDR3 is 15 residues long. Both iRepertoire HTBI primers and Arm-PCR of CDR3 regions were used to build the TCR beta libraries. TCRdb reanalysed the multiplex PCR reads using MiXCR and keeps one entry per CDR3 protein. The repertoire consists of 350,000 to 450,000 distinct CDR3 sequences, with about 15% occurring once and the leading ten covering about 7.6%. This sample stems from a study of regulatory T cells in long-lasting Graves disease. Study findings and constraints: Preferential use of TRBV28, TRBJ1-2 and TRBJ2-5 was seen in persistent disease.

The time point denotes: newly diagnosed GD, antithyroid drugs for less than 3 months. Making the TCR library involved RNA that had been extracted from PBMCs. The sample also formed part of further work on T cells in Graves' hyperthyroidism and ophthalmopathy.

The chain recombines TRBV27 with TRBJ2-3, with D possibly TRBD1 on 5 matching bases. The input for sequencing was peripheral blood mononuclear cells (PBMCs), taken at new diagnosis, from a patient treated with antithyroid drugs. The receptor was derived from a woman between 35 and 50 years old with Graves disease. Written as DNA, the CDR3 is TGTGCCAGCAGCTTAGGGGCCGGGTTCACAGATACGCAGTATTTT. Its translation: CASSLGAGFTDTQYF.